The 32 T cell receptor beta chains listed next were all sequenced from one sample in a study of naive and memory T cell subsets. Study-level results: Naive repertoires, especially CD8, held a few larger clonotypes, possibly memory cells re-expressing CD45RA.

Antigen specificity for these receptors is unknown. The beta constant-region primer was an equimolar mix of two oligonucleotides covering TRBC1 and TRBC2. Ligated cDNA was amplified by four rounds of PCR with nested alpha and beta constant-region primers and SP2. TCRdb reanalysed the UMI-ligation and nested PCR reads using MiXCR and keeps one entry per CDR3 protein. The sample lists more than 120,000 distinct CDR3 sequences, approximately 18% seen once, with roughly 0.6% in the top ten. The source material was naive CD8+ T cells from blood. These receptors originate from a human donor in good health.

This clonotype was picked up a small number of times. The V and J genes are TRBV7-8 and TRBJ1-5; D is perhaps TRBD1 (5 bases). The CDR3 is made up of 15 amino acids. Germline V gives CDR1 SGHVS, CDR2 FQNEAQ. V dropped 5 bases and J dropped 5 bases, with 16 bases sitting between them. The CDR3 here is CASSHGTGLDQPQHF. The CDR3 nucleotides are TGTGCCAGCAGCCATGGGACGGGACTTGATCAGCCCCAGCATTTT.

This clonotype was counted between two and nine times. The J gene is TRBJ2-7, the V gene TRBV29-1; no clear D. CDR3 size: 15 residues. V dropped 2 bases and J dropped 3 bases, with 17 bases sitting between them. Germline V lookup: CDR1 SQVTM, CDR2 ANQGSEA. In nucleotides, the CDR3 is TGCAGCGTTGAATCGCCTGGGGTCCAGAACTACGAGCAGTACTTC. Protein: CSVESPGVQNYEQYF.

This clonotype was seen more than once but under ten times. V is TRBV6-5 and J is TRBJ2-5; D is unclear. CDR1 is MNHEY and CDR2 is SVGAGI in the germline V gene. CDR3 length equals 13 residues. V was trimmed by 2 bases and J by 4 bases, leaving 8 bases between them. CDR3 sequence reads: CASSYGRRETQYF. As DNA, the CDR3 is TGTGCCAGCAGTTACGGGCGTCGAGAGACCCAGTACTTC.

This clonotype has more than one count but fewer than ten. The CDR3 loop is CATSDLGDRGTDTQYF. The CDR3 DNA reads TGTGCCACCAGTGATTTGGGGGACAGGGGCACAGATACGCAGTATTTT. The chain recombines TRBV24-1 with TRBJ2-3; 9 bases align to TRBD1. J was trimmed by 1 base and V by 0 bases; bases with no gene match: 1. The length of the CDR3 is 16 residues. Per germline, CDR1 KGHDR and CDR2 SFDVKD.

The chain has TRBV5-6 and TRBJ2-7; 10 nucleotides match TRBD1. Losses at the gene ends were 4 bases for V and 6 bases for J; bases not matched to a gene: 7. Germline CDR1 reads SGHDT; CDR2 reads YYEEEE. This CDR3 comprises 14 residues. Written as DNA, the CDR3 is TGTGCCAGCAGCGGCCGGGACAGGGGAGGCGAGCAGTACTTC. It translates to CASSGRDRGGEQYF.

This clonotype came up a few times. The chain employs TRBV7-9 and TRBJ1-1; D is uncertain. In germline, CDR1 is SEHNR, CDR2 FQNEAQ (reference sequence). The CDR3 length is 14 residues. Trimming cost V 4 bases and J 1 base, with 10 bases left between them. The CDR3 DNA reads TGTGCCAGCAGCTCCCCCGGCAAGAACACTGAAGCTTTCTTT. It codes for CASSSPGKNTEAFF.

A few counts support this clonotype. The J gene is TRBJ2-1, the V gene TRBV25-1; D ambiguous. V lost 2 bases and J 1 base, leaving 12 bases between the germline ends. CDR3 length equals 16 residues. Looked up from germline, CDR1 is MGHDK and CDR2 is SYGVNS. The CDR3: CASSEIRVGSYNEQFF. For the CDR3, the DNA is TGTGCCAGCAGTGAAATAAGGGTAGGTTCCTACAATGAGCAGTTCTTC.

This clonotype was counted only a few times. The V call is TRBV10-2, the J call TRBJ2-1, with TRBD2 identical over 9 bases. The CDR3 runs 14 residues. V was clipped by 6 bases and J by 8 bases; unmatched bases: 8. Germline CDR1 reads WSHSY; CDR2 reads SAAADI. The CDR3 sequence is CASRLAGAVYEQFF. In nucleotides, the CDR3 is TGCGCCAGCAGACTAGCGGGCGCCGTGTATGAGCAGTTCTTC.

This clonotype showed up just once. Its ends do not fully match the called genes, so a read error is possible. V gene TRBV20-1 combines with J gene TRBJ1-5; D unresolved. The CDR3 runs to 14 residues. Germline CDR1 and CDR2: DFQATT and SNEGSKA (reference sequence). The CDR3 reads CSARDLGSSQPQHF. The CDR3 DNA reads as TGCAGTGCTAGAGATCTAGGGAGCAGTCAGCCCCAGCATTTT.

This clonotype is a singleton in its sample. The rearrangement joins TRBV2 to TRBJ2-3, with TRBD2 matching over 10 bases. The ends lost 7 bases at V and 4 bases at J; junction bases unmatched: 11. CDR1 is SNHLY, CDR2 FYNNEI, per germline. This CDR3 has 16 residues. CDR3 in DNA: TGTGCCAGCATGCCTAGCGGGGGACTAAATGCAGATACGCAGTATTTT. Translation gives CASMPSGGLNADTQYF.

This chain connects TRBV2 to TRBJ2-5; 7 bases fit TRBD1. V dropped 4 bases and J dropped 1; count of bases not matched to a gene: 6. This CDR3 spans 15 amino acids. The germline V gene encodes CDR1 SNHLY and CDR2 FYNNEI. The CDR3 loop reads CASSGSTGSQETQYF. The CDR3 DNA reads as TGTGCCAGCAGTGGATCGACAGGGTCCCAAGAGACCCAGTACTTC.

This sequence joins TRBV27 and TRBJ1-6; 8 bases agree with TRBD1. Trimming cost V 4 bases and J 11 bases; bases outside gene matches: 10. The germline CDR1 and CDR2 sequences are MNHEY and SMNVEV (reference sequence). This CDR3 comprises 15 residues. The CDR3, as DNA: TGTGCCAGCAGTTACACTCGGGACAGGCCGGCACCCCTCCACTTT. Protein product: CASSYTRDRPAPLHF.

The chain carries TRBV27 and TRBJ1-1, with TRBD1 as a possible D gene (6 bases). V was pared by 8 bases and J by 4 bases, with 14 bases between. Germline CDR1 MNHEY, CDR2 SMNVEV (reference sequence). CDR3 length: 13 amino acids. CDR3 DNA sequence: TGTGCCAGCCAGGGGTATGATGGCACTGAAGCTTTCTTT. Its protein is CASQGYDGTEAFF.

This clonotype was seen more than once but under ten times. The CDR3 is CASSLTSSVNEQFF. In nucleotides, the CDR3 is TGTGCCAGCAGTTTAACTTCCTCGGTCAATGAGCAGTTCTTC. The chain has TRBV27 and TRBJ2-1; D remains unclear. V shed 2 bases and J shed 6 bases, with 11 bases lying between them. The CDR3 length is 14 residues. CDR1 and CDR2 from the germline V gene are MNHEY and SMNVEV (reference sequence).

The sample holds many counts of this clonotype. CDR3 region: CAISESVGSTVGYTF. Written as DNA, the CDR3 is TGTGCCATCAGTGAATCGGTAGGGTCCACCGTGGGCTACACCTTC. V usage is TRBV10-3 and J usage is TRBJ1-2; D is ambiguous. V was pared by 3 bases and J by 8 bases, with 19 bases between. CDR3 length equals 15 residues. In germline, CDR1 is ENHRY, CDR2 SYGVKD.

The chain links TRBV4-1 to TRBJ2-1, with D tentatively TRBD2 (5 bases). This CDR3 is 16 amino acids long. Trimming took off 0 bases at V and 4 bases at J, with 13 bases between the two ends. From germline, CDR1 is MGHRA and CDR2 YSYEKL. The CDR3 coding sequence is TGCGCCAGCAGCCAAGAGGGAGATGTGTCTTACAATGAGCAGTTCTTC. It specifies CASSQEGDVSYNEQFF.

This clonotype has only a few counts. The genes are TRBV6-2 or TRBV6-3 and TRBJ2-1; 8 nucleotides line up with TRBD2. CDR1 and CDR2 from the germline V gene are MNHEY and SVGEGT. The CDR3 is made up of 16 amino acids. V shed 2 bases and J 4 bases; nucleotides not matched to a gene: 7. The CDR3 nucleotides read TGTGCCAGCAGTTACGTACCGGGAGGGATGTACAATGAGCAGTTCTTC. Translating gives CASSYVPGGMYNEQFF.

This clonotype was recorded at least ten times. V and J are TRBV9 and TRBJ2-1; TRBD2 is a possible D gene (5 bases). This CDR3 region has 15 residues. V was pared by 4 bases and J by 0 bases, with 11 bases between. Germline V CDR1 and CDR2: SGDLS, YYNGEE. This chain's CDR3 is CASSPSGSSYNEQFF. CDR3 sequence (DNA): TGTGCCAGCAGCCCAAGCGGAAGCTCCTACAATGAGCAGTTCTTC.

The chain employs TRBV24-1 and TRBJ2-2, with D perhaps assigned TRBD1 or TRBD2 (6 bases each). Germline V lookup: CDR1 KGHDR, CDR2 SFDVKD. The CDR3 has 14 residues. V lost 5 bases, J lost 6 bases, and 12 bases lay in between. CDR3: CATSARGGSGELFF. CDR3 DNA sequence: TGTGCCACCAGTGCCAGGGGAGGATCCGGGGAGCTGTTTTTT.

The CDR3 coding sequence is TGTGCCAGCAACCCAGGGGGAATCTATGGCTACACCTTC. As protein: CASNPGGIYGYTF. The V call is TRBV9, the J call TRBJ1-2; 7 bases line up with TRBD1. Germline CDR1 reads SGDLS; CDR2 reads YYNGEE. This CDR3 has 13 amino acids. The V segment lost 6 bases and the J segment 4 bases; nucleotides outside the gene matches: 6.

V usage is TRBV28 and J usage is TRBJ2-1; no clear D gene. Germline-derived CDR1 and CDR2 are MDHEN and SYDVKM. Trimming pared 4 bases from V and 10 bases from J, leaving 23 bases between. CDR3 length: 16 residues. The CDR3 DNA is TGTGCCAGCAGTTCTCCAACCCTGGCTGCTACAAGAGAGCAGTTCTTC. It codes for CASSSPTLAATREQFF.

V gene TRBV20-1 combines with J gene TRBJ2-7; D is possibly TRBD2 (6 bases). Germline CDR1 reads DFQATT; CDR2 reads SNEGSKA (reference sequence). Trimming left V 0 bases short and J 3 bases short, with 18 bases between. CDR3 length equals 16 residues. CDR3 loop: CSARDTLVLAHYEQYF. CDR3 sequence (DNA): TGCAGTGCTAGAGACACCCTCGTACTAGCACACTACGAGCAGTACTTC.

This chain joins TRBV20-1 and TRBJ2-1, with D hard to call. The CDR3 spans 12 residues. With 3 bases removed from V and 8 bases from J, the gap between germline ends came to 11 bases. Germline CDR1 DFQATT, CDR2 SNEGSKA (reference sequence). The CDR3: CSASYAIDEQFF. The CDR3, as DNA: TGCAGTGCTAGTTACGCTATCGATGAGCAGTTCTTC.

This chain connects TRBV4-2 to TRBJ2-4, with D unresolved. V was pared by 2 bases and J by 7 bases, with 12 bases between. Germline V lookup: CDR1 LGHNA, CDR2 YNFKEQ. The CDR3 runs to 14 residues. CDR3 sequence (DNA): TGTGCCAGCAGCCAACAAGGAATGGACAACATTCAGTACTTC. Translating it yields CASSQQGMDNIQYF.

This clonotype was observed a handful of times. This rearrangement joins TRBV27 to TRBJ2-7; perhaps TRBD2 as D (5 bases). Germline values: CDR1 MNHEY, CDR2 SMNVEV (reference sequence). Deletions cut 6 bases from V and 5 bases from J, with 11 bases between. The CDR3 extends over 12 amino acids. In DNA, the CDR3 is TGTGCCAGCAGCCTACCTAGCCACGAGCAGTACTTC. Translation gives CASSLPSHEQYF.

This clonotype was observed a few times. The germline gene is not matched at one end of the junction; a read error may be the cause. V and J are TRBV10-3 and TRBJ1-2; possible D gene TRBD1, 5 bases. The CDR3 length is 14 residues. Germline V lookup: CDR1 ENHRY, CDR2 SYGVKD. The CDR3: CAIRPSQGEYDYTF. For the CDR3, the DNA is TGTGCCATCAGGCCCTCCCAGGGAGAGTATGACTACACCTTC.

The rearrangement links TRBV2 to TRBJ2-3; D is perhaps TRBD2 (6 bases). The V gene's germline CDR1 is SNHLY and CDR2 FYNNEI. Trimming took off 6 bases at V and 3 bases at J, with 25 bases between the two ends. The CDR3 extends over 18 amino acids. CDR3 DNA sequence: TGTGCCAGCAGCCACAACTCCAGAAGTCCGGGACTTACAGATACGCAGTATTTT. Encoded protein: CASSHNSRSPGLTDTQYF. Full variable domain (missing parts from reference TRBV2 and TRBJ2-3): EPEVTQTPSHQVTQMGQEVILRCVPISNHLYFYWYRQILGQKVEFLVSFYNNEISEKSEIFDDQFSVERPDGSNFTLKIRSTKLEDSAMYFCASSHNSRSPGLTDTQYFGPGTRLTVL.

This sequence joins TRBV28 and TRBJ2-1; D not certain. The germline CDR1 and CDR2 sequences are MDHEN and SYDVKM. The V gene lost 5 bases and the J gene lost 5 bases, with 13 bases spanning the gap. The CDR3 covers 14 residues. The CDR3 loop reads CASSVDDWDNEQFF. DNA of the CDR3: TGTGCCAGCAGTGTTGATGATTGGGACAATGAGCAGTTCTTC.

The genes are TRBV7-3 and TRBJ2-1; D is undetermined. The V end was cut by 5 bases, the J end by 5 bases, with 13 bases between. The CDR3 extends over 14 amino acids. The V gene's germline CDR1 is SGHTA and CDR2 FQGTGA. Here the CDR3 DNA reads TGTGCCAGCAGCAAATCCGACTCACACAATGAGCAGTTCTTC. Amino acid sequence: CASSKSDSHNEQFF.

This clonotype was seen a few times. The rearrangement uses TRBV29-1 and TRBJ2-1, with 9 nucleotides matching TRBD1. This CDR3 is 15 amino acids long. Germline loops: CDR1 SQVTM, CDR2 ANQGSEA. V lost 4 bases to trimming and J lost 2 bases; unmatched junction nucleotides: 6. In DNA form, the CDR3 reads TGCAGCGTTGCTGCCCGGGACAGGGCCTACAATGAGCAGTTCTTC. Protein product: CSVAARDRAYNEQFF.

In its sample, this clonotype was seen a few times. The rearrangement links TRBV7-9 to TRBJ2-3; no reliable D call. Looked up from germline, CDR1 is SEHNR and CDR2 is FQNEAQ (reference sequence). V lost 4 bases and J 1 base, leaving 9 bases between the germline ends. The CDR3 is 14 residues long. The CDR3 here is CASSSPGGTDTQYF. The CDR3 coding sequence is TGTGCCAGCAGCTCCCCTGGTGGCACAGATACGCAGTATTTT.

The chain recombines TRBV2 with TRBJ2-7; weak D call: TRBD2 (6 bases). CDR3 length: 14 residues. V was clipped by 6 bases and J by 3 bases, with 15 bases between them. Germline lookup yields CDR1 SNHLY and CDR2 FYNNEI. CDR3 coding DNA: TGTGCCAGCAGCCCATTTGCCGGGAGCTACGAGCAGTACTTC. Translation: CASSPFAGSYEQYF.